This T cell receptor (beta chain) was sequenced for a study of vaccination and CD4 T cells after COVID-19 (dated 2022 in TCRdb). In terms of the full investigation: Six males and four females were included in the convalescent cohort, with two Hispanic individuals, seven Caucasians, two Asians and one multiracial person represented. Participants got two doses of the Pfizer-BioNTech BNT162b2 vaccine (n=8) or two doses of the Moderna mRNA-1273 vaccine (n=2). Post-COVID blood samples from convalescent patients were collected a median of about 100 days after diagnosis, with a range of roughly 35 to 170 days. The time from the second vaccine dose to post-vaccine blood sampling had a median of roughly 70 days and ranged from about 14 to 250 days. Overlapping spike peptide pools from SARS-CoV-2 and from the common cold coronaviruses HCoV-NL63, HCoV-OC43 and HCoV-229E were used as culture stimuli. Control cultures used a CEFX viral epitope pool as positive control, an HIV-1 Nef peptide pool as negative control, or no peptide. The spike-specific CD4+ TCR repertoire was compared before and after mRNA vaccination in under 11 COVID-19 convalescent patients and a few infection-naive healthy vaccine recipients.

The library relied on PCR. At the Johns Hopkins FTIC core, DNA from the cultured CD4+ T cells underwent TCR sequencing with the Oncomine TCR Beta short-read assay. Genomic DNA was extracted from the cultured CD4+ T cells with the QIAamp micro DNA kit. The Oncomine TCR Beta libraries from cultured CD4+ T cells were pooled using unique dual indexes and then sequenced on an Illumina iSeq 100. The original methods were these. Non-productive sequences were removed, and CDR3s that did not start with C, did not end with F or W, or were shorter than 7 amino acids were discarded. Antigen-specific clonotypes were identified with the MANAFEST web application by comparing peptide-stimulated wells with reference and other culture wells. An FDR below 0.05, an odds ratio above 5, and a productive frequency above 0.1% in at least two of three replicate wells were required for clones to be considered positive. A clonotype counted as cross-reactive if it showed significant expansion both in the SARS-CoV-2 spike wells and in at least one common cold coronavirus spike condition. Similarity between CDR3 sequences was evaluated in R version 3.6.1 using Levenshtein distances (stringdist) and unrooted phylogenetic trees (ape). TCRdb reworked the public reads: Q25 trimming with fastp, MiXCR clone assembly, productive beta chains retained. Rows merge per CDR3 protein into single entries with the most common DNA and genes. The V and J calls here are based on TCRdb, not the publication. The sample data list tens of thousands of distinct CDR3 sequences, and over 60% of these were observed just once. The ten largest clones add up to around 15% of the sample.

On this clonotype: What antigen it recognizes has not been identified. No base-level quality is on record; no much larger clone is a single base apart.

Study-wide conclusions, independent of this receptor: Of the vaccine-specific clones in convalescent patients, 304 of 307, or nearly all, reacted only to SARS-CoV-2 spike and did not cross-react with common cold coronaviruses. The study included relatively few convalescent patients and did not analyze early timepoints after natural infection. Among convalescent patients, a median around 83% of the SARS-CoV-2-reactive clones seen after vaccination appeared only after vaccination, which suggests priming specific to the vaccine. The median number of SARS-CoV-2-reactive clonotypes rose from 20 to 25 after infection to a few dozen after vaccination, but the change was not significant.

The treatment or condition label corresponds to: roughly 10-day PBMC culture with coronavirus spike peptide pools or control peptides (ViraFEST assay). The ViraFEST assay, used in the study, expanded antigen-specific T cells with peptide pools and then identified the expanded clonotypes through TCR sequencing. Negative nucleocapsid antibody tests before and after vaccination confirmed that the healthy vaccine recipients had no prior SARS-CoV-2 infection. Each well held 1.5 million to 2.5 million PBMCs cultured with roughly 10 ug/ml peptide pools in IMDM containing 5% human AB serum and approximately 10 IU/ml IL-2. Half of the culture medium was replaced with fresh IL-2-containing medium on days 3 and 7. After roughly nine days of culture, CD4+ T cells were isolated by negative selection using the EasySep CD4+ T cell isolation kit. Ficoll-Paque Plus gradient centrifugation was used to isolate PBMCs from whole blood, and the isolated PBMCs were then either used fresh or cryopreserved at -140C. Each culture condition was generally run in triplicate wells.

The germline V gene (reference sequence) specifies LNHDA as CDR1 and SQIVND as CDR2. V gives up 7 bases and J gives up 6 bases, and the segment between their germline ends measures 20 bases. Including the terminal cysteine and phenylalanine, the CDR3 comprises 15 residues. Solely the CDR3 DNA is kept, with 45 bases framed from the first base. The chain links TRBV19 with TRBJ2-3; a weak D assignment points to TRBD2 (7 bases agree). Sequenced material: CD4+ T cells from blood, cultured in vitro, taken after SARS-CoV-2 vaccination. This sequence was found in a human donor who received a COVID-19 vaccine. CDR3 sequence: CASTLFPGGKDTQYF. DNA sequence: TGTGCCAGTACTCTATTTCCGGGGGGCAAGGATACGCAGTATTTT. Here the CDR3 is joined to the reference TRBV19 and TRBJ2-3 genes, and the full variable domain is: DGGITQSPKYLFRKEGQNVTLSCEQNLNHDAMYWYRQDPGQGLRLIYYSQIVNDFQKGDIAEGYSVSREKKESFPLTVTSAQKNPTAFYLCASTLFPGGKDTQYFGPGTRLTVL.